Listed below are T cell receptor beta chains from one sample, sequenced in a study of shared clonotypes between healthy human individuals. Method: immunoSEQ multiplex PCR; TCRdb's copy keeps in-frame clones and lacks some. The table has around 1,100,000 clones, approximately 77% seen once. Sequenced material: memory CD4+ T cells from PBMCs. The origin of the receptors is a man aged 18 to 30 in good health. Some clones in this sample may be carry-over from other donors' samples. Both conserved end residues are part of each CDR3.

TRBV7-9	TRBJ2-5	CASSLSGSYQETQYF
TRBV7-2	TRBJ2-7	CASSSSGGLTYEQYF
TRBV10-3	TRBJ1-2	CAISRAGGDGYGYTF
TRBV5-1	TRBJ1-3	CASSLFPGTSGNTIYF
TRBV9	TRBJ1-5	CASSVAGAPGQPQHF
TRBV5-6	TRBJ2-1	CASSKRIGTSGGDEQFF
TRBV11-1	TRBJ1-5	CASSLVGGRVGNQPQHF
TRBV28	TRBJ1-2	CASSPPIFNYGYTF
TRBV5-1	TRBJ1-1	CASSSANWGDSKAFF
TRBV6-6	TRBJ2-6	CASKDGANVLTF
TRBV2	TRBJ2-5	CASLGSRQTQYF
TRBV27	TRBJ2-7	CASSPYRTTYEQYF
TRBV7-3	TRBJ1-1	CASSLGANTEAFF
TRBV29-1	TRBJ1-2	CSVEGGTGHGYTF
TRBV13	TRBJ2-7	CASSLEAQGEQYF
TRBV6-1	TRBJ2-7	CASSPGTSRLHEQYF
TRBV29-1	TRBJ1-1	CSVDERRTEAFF
TRBV7-3	TRBJ2-7	CASSLESGYEQYF
TRBV4-3	TRBJ2-3	CASSQDLATEAQYF
TRBV28	TRBJ1-2	CASSLYRGYGYTF
TRBV5-1	TRBJ2-3	CASSSMGEDTQYF
TRBV4-3	TRBJ1-1	CASSQLQGATEAFF
TRBV4-2	TRBJ2-1	CASSPPGTSGSPQFF
TRBV6-1	TRBJ1-5	CASSFEGNSNQPQHF
TRBV7-6	TRBJ1-2	CASSHSSSNYGYTF
TRBV6-6	TRBJ2-3	CASSYRRESTDTQYF
TRBV6-1	TRBJ2-1	CASSARTSDSSYNEQFF
TRBV28	TRBJ2-2	CASSSSGRSSGELFF
TRBV5-1	TRBJ1-5	CASRPTGPGQPQHF
TRBV18	TRBJ1-1	CASSPFIGQNTEAFF
TRBV5-1	TRBJ2-7	CASSSSTGYEQYF
TRBV4-2	TRBJ1-3	CASSQDRGGAGPGNTIYF
TRBV20-1	TRBJ1-4	CSAIKDGKLFF
TRBV5-1	TRBJ2-1	CASSLALAGGKWGSYNEQFF
TRBV6-6	TRBJ1-3	CASRPGKGNTIYF
TRBV7-3	TRBJ2-3	CASSPQGRGTDTQYF
TRBV30	TRBJ1-1	CAWSVGQVAAFF
TRBV5-1	TRBJ2-2	CASSLWTGGSGGELFF
TRBV5-1	TRBJ2-5	CASSLGPQETQYF
TRBV18	TRBJ2-1	CATSKGLESPEQFF
TRBV6-6	TRBJ2-1	CASRLSGSSSYNEQFF
TRBV7-9	TRBJ2-1	CASSLFTAYNEQFF
TRBV7-2	TRBJ2-5	CASSPGTSGGQETQYF
TRBV4-1	TRBJ2-1	CASSRTSGNYNEQFF
TRBV6-6	TRBJ2-7	CASSPPLAREQYF
TRBV18	TRBJ2-1	CASSPRAGGNEQFF
TRBV19	TRBJ2-3	CASMGGASTDTQYF
TRBV7-9	TRBJ1-4	CASSSGRGIEKLFF
TRBV7-9	TRBJ2-1	CASSLATGTGTYNEQFF
TRBV5-1	TRBJ2-7	CASSLDSSSYEQYF
TRBV5-1	TRBJ2-3	CASSPLAGGPDTQYF
TRBV6-5	TRBJ2-3	CASSRGFGTDTQYF
TRBV6-1	TRBJ1-5	CASSPGQFNQPQHF
TRBV20-1	TRBJ2-1	CSAAGGVEQFF